The 21 T cell receptor beta chains reported below all come from one sample, sequenced in a study of vaccination effects on CD4 cells after COVID-19. Antigen-specific CD4+ T cell clonotypes were called by their expansion after viral peptide-pool culture in ViraFEST. Isolating CD4+ T cells followed ten to eleven days of culture. PCR-confirmed SARS-CoV-2 infection occurred in the person between March and December 2020. Antigens for these TCRs are unknown. Only in-frame clones appear in the TCRdb table, and some are missing; sequencing was by immunoSEQ multiplex PCR. The sample contains tens of thousands of clones, over 60% of which appear only once. The input for sequencing was CD4+ T cells from PBMCs cultured with HIV peptides, taken before COVID-19 vaccination. The subset here: HIV-1 Nef peptide pool negative control/reference culture. The receptors stem from a human donor who had a prior SARS-CoV-2 infection.

The rearrangement links TRBV7-9 to TRBJ2-7, with TRBD1 identical over 7 bases. This CDR3 is 17 amino acids long. Germline V gene data show CDR1 as SEHNR and CDR2 as FQNEAQ (reference sequence). V gave up 8 bases and J gave up 5 bases; unmatched junction bases: 21. CDR3 sequence: CASQPHMVWTGSHEQYF. The DNA of the CDR3 is TGTGCCAGCCAACCTCATATGGTGTGGACAGGATCCCACGAGCAGTACTTC.

The chain combines TRBV19 with TRBJ1-1, with 8 positions matching TRBD1. CDR1 LNHDA and CDR2 SQIVND come from the germline V gene (reference sequence). V gave up 4 bases and J gave up 4 bases; unmatched junction bases: 8. This CDR3 is 15 amino acids long. CDR3: CASSRGTGRITEAFF. The CDR3 bases are TGTGCCAGTAGTAGAGGGACAGGTAGGATCACTGAAGCTTTCTTT.

The V and J genes are TRBV15 and TRBJ1-1, with TRBD1 identical over 10 bases. The germline V gene encodes CDR1 LNHNV and CDR2 YYDKDF (reference sequence). Unmatched junction bases numbered 6, after V lost 3 bases and J lost 11 bases. There are 13 residues in the CDR3. CDR3 sequence: CATSSGTGEVAFF. CDR3 nucleotide sequence: TGTGCCACCAGCAGCGGGACAGGGGAGGTTGCTTTCTTT. Filled out from reference TRBV15 and TRBJ1-1, the complete variable domain reads DAMVIQNPRYQVTQFGKPVTLSCSQTLNHNVMYWYQQKSSQAPKLLFHYYDKDFNNEADTPDNFQSRRPNTSFCFLDIRSPGLGDTAMYLCATSSGTGEVAFFGQGTRLTVV.

This clone has a handful of counts. The chain couples TRBV27 to TRBJ2-3; no clear D. The CDR3 runs 13 residues. V was pared by 3 bases and J by 3 bases, with 7 bases between. Germline V gives CDR1 MNHEY, CDR2 SMNVEV (reference sequence). The CDR3 DNA reads TGTGCCAGCAGTTTCGTTGGTACAGATACGCAGTATTTT. Translated: CASSFVGTDTQYF.

This clone has just one count. The chain joins TRBV11-3 to TRBJ1-1, with D hard to call. The CDR3 consists of 14 residues. Trimming left V 6 bases short and J 5 bases short, with 16 bases between. From germline, CDR1 is SGHNT and CDR2 YENEEA. Here the CDR3 DNA reads TGTGCCAGCAGTACCTCCAGGCTGGGGACTGAAGCTTTCTTT. Translating gives CASSTSRLGTEAFF.

The chain recombines TRBV7-9 with TRBJ1-2, with D possibly TRBD1 on 6 matching bases. Trimming took off 2 bases at V and 4 bases at J, with 11 bases between the two ends. The CDR3 runs 14 residues. Germline V lookup: CDR1 SEHNR, CDR2 FQNEAQ (reference sequence). The CDR3 sequence is CASSLTGAAYGYTF. DNA of the CDR3: TGTGCCAGCAGCTTAACGGGGGCGGCCTATGGCTACACCTTC.

This chain uses TRBV5-1 with TRBJ1-1; 9 bases map to TRBD1. Per the germline V gene, CDR1 is SGHRS and CDR2 is YFSETQ. CDR3 size: 14 residues. Trimming cost V 3 bases and J 4 bases; bases outside gene matches: 4. CDR3 sequence reads: CASSWTGAGTEAFF. The CDR3 DNA reads TGCGCCAGCAGCTGGACAGGGGCTGGCACTGAAGCTTTCTTT.

The chain is built from TRBV2 and TRBJ1-5, with D perhaps matching TRBD1 (6 bases). CDR1 and CDR2 from the germline V gene are SNHLY and FYNNEI. This CDR3 has 15 residues. The V end lost 4 bases, the J end lost 6 bases, and 16 bases lay between the germline ends. This CDR3 is CASSVSRGGAQPQHF. CDR3 DNA sequence: TGTGCCAGCAGTGTTTCCAGGGGCGGTGCTCAGCCCCAGCATTTT.

This chain uses TRBV7-2 with TRBJ1-5, with 7 nucleotides matching TRBD1. CDR1 is SGHTA, CDR2 FQGNSA, per germline. The CDR3 runs to 16 residues. After removal of 3 bases from V and 0 bases from J, the junction contained 5 bases not matched to a gene. As DNA, the CDR3 is TGTGCCAGCAGCTTCTCAGGGGGTTATAGCAATCAGCCCCAGCATTTT. As protein: CASSFSGGYSNQPQHF. Drawing the rest from reference TRBV7-2 and TRBJ1-5, the complete variable domain is GAGVSQSPSNKVTEKGKDVELRCDPISGHTALYWYRQSLGQGLEFLIYFQGNSAPDKSGLPSDRFSAERTGGSVSTLTIQRTQQEDSAVYLCASSFSGGYSNQPQHFGDGTRLSIL.

This chain joins TRBV19 and TRBJ1-1, with a possible D match to TRBD1 (6 bases). Germline V CDR1 and CDR2: LNHDA, SQIVND (reference sequence). The CDR3 covers 16 residues. Trimming took off 3 bases at V and 3 bases at J, with 17 bases between the two ends. The DNA for the CDR3 is TGTGCCAGTAGTATGGGAACAAACAGGGAGGACACTGAAGCTTTCTTT. It yields the protein CASSMGTNREDTEAFF.

This chain uses TRBV18 with TRBJ1-2, with D hard to call. The ends were cut back, 4 bases at V and 0 bases at J, with 9 bases in the middle. The length of the CDR3 is 14 residues. CDR1 is KGHSH and CDR2 is LQKENI in the germline V gene. The CDR3 DNA reads as TGTGCCAGCTCACTTGGACCCACTAACTATGGCTACACCTTC. This sequence encodes CASSLGPTNYGYTF.

This clone was seen just once. V and J are TRBV19 and TRBJ1-5; no reliable D call. Deletions cut 3 bases from V and 0 bases from J, with 27 bases between. This CDR3 spans 21 amino acids. Germline assignment: CDR1 LNHDA and CDR2 SQIVND (reference sequence). CDR3 amino acids: CASSIIQRQMNDYHSNQPQHF. In nucleotides, the CDR3 is TGTGCCAGTAGTATTATACAGAGGCAGATGAACGACTACCATAGCAATCAGCCCCAGCATTTT.

The chain joins TRBV12-3 or TRBV12-4 to TRBJ2-3, with D possibly TRBD2 on 5 matching bases. Trimming left V 2 bases short and J 7 bases short, with 10 bases between. The CDR3 is made up of 13 amino acids. For the CDR3, the DNA is TGTGCCAGCAGTTTAAGGGAGAGATATACGCAGTATTTT. Protein product: CASSLRERYTQYF.

The J gene is TRBJ1-1, the V gene TRBV6-4; 12 bases match TRBD1. Germline assignment: CDR1 MRHNA and CDR2 SNTAGT. This CDR3 has 18 residues. The junction had 9 bases not matched to a gene; V was cut back by 4 bases and J by 0 bases. The CDR3 region is CASSGGQGAGVMNTEAFF. CDR3 nucleotides: TGTGCCAGCAGTGGGGGACAGGGGGCGGGCGTAATGAACACTGAAGCTTTCTTT.

The chain joins TRBV10-3 to TRBJ2-7; D is possibly TRBD1 (7 bases). Germline V lookup: CDR1 ENHRY, CDR2 SYGVKD. The CDR3 contains 14 residues. V gave up 4 bases and J gave up 5 bases, with 15 bases separating them. The CDR3, as DNA: TGTGCCATCAGTGGGCAGGGGGGTTCCCACGAGCAGTACTTC. The encoded protein is CAISGQGGSHEQYF.

V is TRBV7-9 and J is TRBJ1-2, with D perhaps matching TRBD1 (5 bases). V lost 5 bases, J lost 7 bases, and 20 bases lay in between. The CDR3 consists of 15 residues. Germline CDR1 SEHNR, CDR2 FQNEAQ (reference sequence). The CDR3 region has the DNA TGTGCCAGCAGCAATCGGGACGGATCGCCCCCTGGCTACACCTTC. It yields the protein CASSNRDGSPPGYTF.

This clone occurred once. J is TRBJ2-2 and V is TRBV1; TRBD2, the table's D call, was not compared with the DNA. TRBV1 is marked as a pseudogene. The CDR3 covers 19 residues. CDR3 in DNA: TGCACCAGCAGCCAAGATGGGACTAGCGGGAGGAAGGGGGCCGGGGAGCTGTTTTTT. It encodes CTSSQDGTSGRKGAGELFF.

This sequence joins TRBV10-3 and TRBJ1-6; the match to TRBD1 covers 8 bases. V trimming: 4 bases; J trimming: 9 bases; junction bases outside the gene matches: 11. The CDR3 has 16 residues. Germline V lookup: CDR1 ENHRY, CDR2 SYGVKD. The CDR3, as DNA: TGTGCCATCAGTGCAAGGGACAGGCCAAGGGGTTCACCCCTCCACTTT. Encoded protein: CAISARDRPRGSPLHF.

To note about this clone: At one boundary the junction diverges from the germline segment, which might be a read error. The chain combines TRBV18 with TRBJ1-4; TRBD1 matches at 7 bases. CDR3 length: 13 residues. CDR1 and CDR2 from the germline V gene are KGHSH and LQKENI. The CDR3 loop reads CASSPDFGGQPLF. The CDR3 DNA is TGTGCCAGCTCACCTGATTTCGGGGGACAGCCTCTTTTT.

The chain links TRBV30 to TRBJ2-3; 8 nucleotides line up with TRBD2. CDR3 size: 18 residues. With V trimmed by 1 base and J by 0 bases, 12 bases remained unmatched. Germline V gene sequence: CDR1 GTSNPN, CDR2 SVGIG (reference sequence). CDR3: CAWSGGTSRMSSTDTQYF. CDR3 in DNA: TGTGCCTGGAGTGGCGGGACTAGTAGGATGTCTAGCACAGATACGCAGTATTTT.

This clone was counted a few times. This rearrangement joins TRBV14 to TRBJ1-6; D unclear. Germline V CDR1 and CDR2: SGHDN, FVKESK. The CDR3 sequence is 15 residues long. V dropped 1 base and J dropped 10 bases, with 14 bases sitting between them. CDR3 in DNA: TGTGCCAGCAGCCAAGGAGGCCGTATCGGATCACCCCTCCACTTT. The encoded protein is CASSQGGRIGSPLHF.